This T cell receptor (beta chain) was observed in a study of T cells after yellow fever vaccination. Overall study results and limits: Primary-vaccination clones mostly resurfaced post-booster (96% CD4, under 90% CD8). The study noted that FACS-sorted repertoires could contain abundant clonotypes contaminating from the bulk population.

The V and J ends lost 5 bases and 1 base respectively, with 26 bases between them. The CDR3 spans 19 residues. Germline CDR1 SGHNT, CDR2 YENEEA. In regard to this clonotype: Antigen specificity is unknown.

TCRdb called the 5' RACE reads again in MiXCR, with one record for every CDR3 protein. The table has 250,000 to 350,000 distinct CDR3 sequences, around 7.3% seen once; the top ten hold roughly a sixth. The sample here was PBMCs, taken around 45 days after the first yellow fever vaccination. The rearrangement links TRBV11-3 to TRBJ1-1, with D hard to call. The receptor's source is a man in his late teens or twenties who received the YFV17D yellow fever vaccine. The CDR3 sequence: CASSQEAFRVGRSNTEAFF. The CDR3 DNA is TGTGCCAGCAGCCAGGAGGCTTTTAGAGTGGGCAGATCGAACACTGAAGCTTTCTTT.